The source of this T cell receptor beta chain is a study of regulatory T cells in long-lasting Graves disease. The study's findings and limits: Persistent Graves' patients possessed reduced TCR diversity relative to recently diagnosed ones.

Time point reported: newly diagnosed GD, antithyroid drugs for less than 3 months. Extracted PBMC RNA gave rise to the TCR library. Concerning this clonotype itself: Its antigen is not identified.

TCR beta libraries were built with iRepertoire HTBI primers and Arm-PCR of CDR3 regions. TCRdb analysed the multiplex PCR reads with MiXCR anew, one entry per CDR3 protein. This table has about 500,000 distinct CDR3 sequences, 12% appearing once. CDR1 is MDHEN, CDR2 SYDVKM, per germline. The CDR3 totals 13 residues. V gave up 8 bases and J gave up 0 bases, with 11 bases separating them. These data were also filed under a second study, of T cells in Graves' hyperthyroidism and ophthalmopathy. In that study: The diagnostic basis comprised clinical symptoms, serum thyroxine and TRAb, thyroid ultrasound and orbital computed tomography.

J is TRBJ2-7 and V is TRBV28, with D unclear. This TCR derives from a woman under 40 with Graves disease. Source: peripheral blood mononuclear cells (PBMCs), taken at new diagnosis, from a patient treated with antithyroid drugs. CDR3 coding DNA: TGTGCCAGCCACTTCGGCGGCTCCTACGAGCAGTACTTC. The encoded protein is CASHFGGSYEQYF. Filled out from reference TRBV28 and TRBJ2-7, the complete variable domain reads DVKVTQSSRYLVKRTGEKVFLECVQDMDHENMFWYRQDPGLGLRLIYFSYDVKMKEKGDIPEGYSVSREKKERFSLILESASTNQTSMYLCASHFGGSYEQYFGPGTRLTVT.